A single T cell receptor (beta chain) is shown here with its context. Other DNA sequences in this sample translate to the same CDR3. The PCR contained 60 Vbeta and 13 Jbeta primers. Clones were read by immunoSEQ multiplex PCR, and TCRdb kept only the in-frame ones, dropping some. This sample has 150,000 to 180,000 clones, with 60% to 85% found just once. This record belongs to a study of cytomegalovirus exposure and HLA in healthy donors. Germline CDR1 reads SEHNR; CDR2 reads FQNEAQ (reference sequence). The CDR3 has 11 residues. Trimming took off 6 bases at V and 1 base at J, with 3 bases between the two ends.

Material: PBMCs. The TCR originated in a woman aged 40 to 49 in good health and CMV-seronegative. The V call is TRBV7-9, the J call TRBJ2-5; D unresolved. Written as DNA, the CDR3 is TGTGCCAGCAGTCTCCAAGAGACCCAGTACTTC. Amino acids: CASSLQETQYF.